This paragraph covers one T cell receptor beta chain sequence. Its specific antigen is unknown. No clone much larger than this one lies a single base away; base qualities are absent. This entry comes from a study of CD8+ T cells in alopecia areata (dated 2018 in TCRdb). Study-level background: Treated patients were enrolled in an open-label pilot trial of oral tofacitinib at 5 to 10 mg twice daily for moderate-to-severe alopecia areata. Tofacitinib was administered for 6 to 18 months, and 6 months of follow-up off drug were then conducted to assess delayed response and recurrence. In treated patients, disease severity was measured using the SALT score, which gives the percentage of scalp surface area affected. High-throughput TCRbeta sequencing was used to examine T cell clonal expansion in alopecia areata in both the C3H/HeJ mouse model and human patients. In humans, TCRbeta sequencing was performed on scalp tissue and on sorted CD4+ and CD8+ peripheral blood T cells from healthy controls and from patients with patchy or totalis/universalis alopecia areata. Tofacitinib-treated patients had biopsies at baseline and at 4 and 24 weeks of treatment, with a later scalp biopsy in several patients. Scalp clonality was compared across normal scalp (n=4), patchy alopecia areata scalp (n=8), and alopecia totalis/universalis scalp (n=8). RNA was obtained with the PAXgene miRNA kit for fixed scalp, the miRNeasy kit for PBMCs, and the RNeasy kit for mouse skin. Amplification of TCRbeta CDR3 regions was done by immunoSEQ multiplex PCR using 35 Vbeta forward primers and 13 Jbeta reverse primers. What the authors observed across the whole study: Compared with mice, TCR sequences shared between patients were less clear, possibly partly because of HLA diversity across the patient population. Tofacitinib significantly lowered scalp clonality and the number of expanded CD8+ clones among the top 100 scalp clones. Scalp TCR repertoire analysis is complicated because resident alphabeta T cells in normal human skin are also sequenced, whereas mouse skin is dominated by gammadelta T cells. Because the treated cohort was small and had only one nonresponder, larger studies are needed to examine links between baseline CD8+ expansion and response. During tofacitinib treatment, many expanded lesional clones stuck around in both scalp and blood, and this persistence may partly explain why relapse happens after treatment is stopped. Lesional scalp, especially in alopecia totalis/universalis, showed higher clonality and more expanded CD8+ clones than normal scalp, suggesting antigenic drive.

The library was obtained by the immunoSEQ multiplex PCR assay. To provide template for TCR sequencing, every sample had RNA extracted and reverse transcribed into cDNA. First-strand cDNA was synthesized with SuperScript III using a 2:1 mix of oligo-dT and random hexamers. Amplification bias was assessed with a synthetic immune receptor repertoire, and residual bias was removed computationally. Per the original workflow: After raw reads were preprocessed to remove errors, the CDR3 was defined following IMGT conventions as running from the conserved cysteine to phenylalanine. To get clonality, Shannon entropy was normalized by log2 of the number of productive unique TCRs and the result was subtracted from 1. Whether each scalp clone was CD4 or CD8 was inferred by checking scalp TCRbeta sequences against the CD4 and CD8 repertoires from sorted blood. TCRdb mirrors the immuneACCESS table, restricted to in-frame sequences. Some clones are absent from its copies; in checked studies, under half trace to an unresolved V gene, and the reason for the others is unknown. V and J calls and clone size are those listed in that table; D and trimming were worked out from the DNA. This sample is represented by 150,000 to 200,000 clones; around 60% of them were singletons. The leading ten clones occupy about 1.3% of the sample.

The treatment or condition label of this sample denotes: oral pan-JAK inhibitor, 5-10 mg twice daily. Lesional scalp punch biopsies and peripheral blood were obtained from alopecia areata patients. PBMCs were isolated by density centrifugation and stained for CD3, CD4 and CD8, after which CD4+ and CD8+ T cells were sorted on a FACSAria. From cysteine to phenylalanine, the CDR3 is 18 amino acids long. Only the CDR3 DNA is retained, 54 bases long and in frame from the first base. Looking up the germline V gene yields CDR1 SGDLS and CDR2 YYNGEE. The V end gives up 1 base and the J end 1 base, leaving 9 bases in the junction not matched to a gene.

The V gene is TRBV9 and the J gene is TRBJ2-1, and TRBD2 matches 9 of the central bases. The origin of this receptor is a human donor with alopecia areata. The sample was CD4+ T cells sorted from blood, taken around week 50, from a patient treated with tofacitinib. The encoded CDR3 is CASSVLAGPLPSYNEQFF. The bases read TGTGCCAGCAGCGTACTAGCGGGGCCGCTCCCTTCCTACAATGAGCAGTTCTTC. Where the CDR3 stops, the reference TRBV9 and TRBJ2-1 genes take over; the full variable domain is DSGVTQTPKHLITATGQRVTLRCSPRSGDLSVYWYQQSLDQGLQFLIQYYNGEERAKGNILERFSAQQFPDLHSELNLSSLELGDSALYFCASSVLAGPLPSYNEQFFGPGTRLTVL.